This T cell receptor (beta chain) derives from a study of blood T cell repertoires in COVID-19. Study-level background: COVID-19 samples from acute and convalescent phases originated in the United States, Italy and Spain. Sample material is recorded as cDNA or gDNA derived from T cells, B-cell-depleted T cells, or PBMCs.

Per the authors' pipeline: By means of reference gene primer amplification, nucleated cell counts were estimated. Produced via immunoSEQ multiplex PCR; TCRdb's table is partial and in-frame only. Clone size and V and J calls were adopted from that table, with D and trimming inferred from the DNA. The sample consists of about 120,000 clones, around three quarters of them appearing once. This CDR3 is built from 15 residues. V gave up 1 base and J gave up 3 bases, with 13 bases separating them. Germline V gene lookup returns CDR1 MNHEY and CDR2 SVGAGI. The TCR originated in a woman at least 80 years old with acute or convalescent COVID-19. The sequencing sample was made of peripheral blood. The J gene is TRBJ2-7, the V gene TRBV6-5; no clear D. The CDR3 reads CASSYWKRPYYEQYF. DNA for the CDR3: TGTGCCAGCAGTTACTGGAAGAGGCCGTACTACGAGCAGTACTTC.